Sequencing of this T cell receptor (beta chain) was carried out in a study of T-cell reconstitution after alpha-beta-depleted transplantation in children. The study, taken as a whole, reports: Approximately two months post-transplant, alpha-beta T cells reportedly originated from several hundred expanded graft clones.

Unique molecular identifiers were incorporated into the prepared TCRbeta library. TCRdb analysed the PCR reads with MiXCR anew, one entry per CDR3 protein. The sample lists 780,000 or so distinct CDR3 sequences, approximately 15% seen once, with roughly 5% in the top ten. Notes on this clonotype: Its antigen is currently unknown.

The germline V gene encodes CDR1 SGHAT and CDR2 FQDESV (reference sequence). Trimming stripped 4 bases from V and 1 base from J, with 21 bases between. The CDR3 is 18 residues long. The input for sequencing was PBMCs, mostly from graft donor cells, taken 360 days after TCRalphabeta/CD19-depleted stem cell transplant. The sequence came from a male patient between 10 and 17 years old who had a stem cell transplant for acute lymphoblastic leukemia, so the T cells may come from the graft donor. The V gene is TRBV11-1, the J gene TRBJ2-3; D is ambiguous. CDR3 sequence (DNA): TGTGCCAGCAGCTCCTGGGTCACACACACACCCCGCACAGATACGCAGTATTTT. This sequence encodes CASSSWVTHTPRTDTQYF.